This entry is about one TCR beta chain. The target of this receptor is not known. Base qualities are not recorded, but no much larger clone differs from it by a single base. The sample originates from a study of blood T cell repertoires in COVID-19 (dated by TCRdb to 2018 to 2020). Regarding the study in general: Collaborator samples came from the United States, Italy and Spain and covered acute and convalescent phases of COVID-19. The prospective study material was composed of cDNA or gDNA derived from T cells, B-cell-depleted T cells, or PBMCs. The dataset comprised deeply sampled blood TCRbeta repertoires from subjects exposed to, actively infected with, or recovered from COVID-19. A freely available public database, intended as a resource for researchers studying the immune response to SARS-CoV-2, is where the repertoires were released. The samples were drawn from two sources: the first 160 participants of the ongoing ImmuneRACE study, and fewer than 1,500 subjects contributed by 6 global collaborators. The sample metadata nearly always contained a de-identified subject ID, COVID-19 status, age in years and sex. Where HLA class I and class II types were available, the types were taken from metadata supplied by the sample provider, not from assay-based typing. Here is what the overall study found, with its caveats: How much clinical and demographic metadata was included differed by source and by participant, and the metadata was provided uncurated.

TCRbeta CDR3 regions were amplified from genomic DNA using the immunoSEQ Assay, a bias-controlled multiplex PCR. The study's processing was this. Nucleated cell counts per sample were estimated from amplification of reference gene primers within the assay. To quantify the absolute abundance of each unique TCRbeta CDR3 rearrangement, sequence reads were collapsed and filtered. For each sample, productive Simpson clonality was calculated by taking the square root of Simpson's diversity index across productive rearrangements. Entries here come from immuneACCESS through TCRdb and include only in-frame sequences with V and J called. Some clones fail to appear in such tables; in the studies checked, an unresolved V gene covers under half of the shortfall, and the cause of the remainder is unknown. The DNA was the basis for D and trimming; V, J and clone size are from that table. For this sample there are some 69,000 clones; 90% appear just once. Around 0.52% of the sample goes to the ten largest clones.

At one collaborating source in Seattle, patients were enrolled during active infection and were followed longitudinally through the course of disease. Whole blood was collected in K2EDTA tubes by collaborating institutions according to the institutions' own protocols. For TCRbeta analysis, collaborator samples were shipped as frozen whole blood, as isolated PBMCs, or as DNA extracted from either sample type. V was cut back by 2 bases and J by 0 bases, leaving a gap of 6 bases between them. For CDR1 and CDR2, the germline V gene lists MDHEN and SYDVKM. The CDR3 contains 14 residues, cysteine and phenylalanine counted. Just the 42-base CDR3 DNA is kept, in frame starting at base 1.

The sequenced material came from peripheral blood. The chain joins TRBV28 to TRBJ2-3; no D gene call is confident. The TCR originated in a man over 45 with COVID-19, enrolled during active disease. The sequenced DNA: TGTGCCAGCAGTTTAGTCAGAAGCACAGATACGCAGTATTTT. Its protein reads: CASSLVRSTDTQYF. Beyond the CDR3, the reference TRBV28 and TRBJ2-3 genes provide the residues; the full variable domain reads: DVKVTQSSRYLVKRTGEKVFLECVQDMDHENMFWYRQDPGLGLRLIYFSYDVKMKEKGDIPEGYSVSREKKERFSLILESASTNQTSMYLCASSLVRSTDTQYFGPGTRLTVL.